What follows describes a single TCR beta chain. These data are taken from a study of T-cell memory formation after mild COVID-19. TCRdb processed the 5' RACE reads anew with MiXCR; each CDR3 protein has one entry. The data show 350,000 to 450,000 distinct CDR3 sequences, over 15% seen once. In germline, CDR1 is SEHNR, CDR2 FQNEAQ (reference sequence). V gave up 6 bases and J gave up 0 bases, with 9 bases separating them. The CDR3 has 15 amino acids. Sequencing was performed on PBMCs or a T cell subset sorted from them (not recorded which). The TCR comes from an adult woman who had mild COVID-19 (a few samples of this study predate the infection). Cell type and time point are not known. The chain combines TRBV7-9 with TRBJ2-6, with D unclear. CDR3 DNA sequence: TGTGCCAGCAGGAGATCTGCCTCTGGGGCCAACGTCCTGACTTTC. It specifies CASRRSASGANVLTF.